This is a list of T cell receptor beta chains from one sample in a study of cytomegalovirus exposure and HLA in healthy donors. TCRdb's copy holds only in-frame clones and misses some; the assay was immunoSEQ multiplex PCR. Among roughly 170,000 clones listed, roughly 82% were seen once. Sample: PBMCs. Receptors were obtained from a girl aged 2 to 10 in good health and CMV-seropositive. CDR3s include the opening cysteine and the closing phenylalanine or tryptophan. A D gene is named only where the DNA matches it firmly. Where a row states a size, it is once, few, many or the class of an expanded clone; other rows omit it.

d_call	clone_size	j_call	v_call	cdr3_aa	cdr3_nt
TRBD2	NA	TRBJ2-6	TRBV14	CASSLAGGLTGANVLTF	TGTGCCAGCAGCCTAGCGGGAGGGCTAACCGGGGCCAACGTCCTGACTTTC
NA	NA	TRBJ1-4	TRBV30	CAWSAGLNEKLFF	TGTGCCTGGAGTGCAGGGCTTAATGAAAAACTGTTTTTT
TRBD1	NA	TRBJ2-7	TRBV11-1	CASSLGATGRTYEQYF	TGTGCCAGCAGCTTAGGAGCGACAGGGAGAACCTACGAGCAGTACTTC
NA	NA	TRBJ1-2	TRBV28	CASSSLEIGDTNYGYTF	TGTGCCAGCAGTTCACTCGAAATAGGGGATACTAACTATGGCTACACCTTC
NA	few	TRBJ2-6	TRBV5-1	CASTMTTPGANVLTF	TGCGCCAGCACCATGACAACTCCTGGGGCCAACGTCCTGACTTTC
TRBD1	NA	TRBJ2-7	TRBV7-8	CASQPAETGVYEQYF	TGTGCCAGCCAACCTGCCGAGACAGGGGTATACGAGCAGTACTTC
TRBD1	NA	TRBJ1-5	TRBV29-1	CSVGQDNNQPQHF	TGCAGCGTAGGACAGGACAACAATCAGCCCCAGCATTTT
TRBD2	NA	TRBJ2-1	TRBV19	CASSNRPSGTNNEQFF	TGTGCCAGTAGTAATCGGCCTAGCGGGACAAACAATGAGCAGTTCTTC
TRBD1	NA	TRBJ2-7	TRBV11-3	CASSLPLAPGQSYEQYF	TGTGCCAGCAGCTTGCCCTTGGCCCCGGGACAGAGCTACGAGCAGTACTTC
NA	NA	TRBJ2-1	TRBV11-2	CASSLDFSAMHRNEQFF	TGTGCCAGCAGCTTAGATTTCAGCGCCATGCATAGGAATGAGCAGTTCTTC
NA	NA	TRBJ1-4	TRBV6-1	CASSEIKGTTTNEELFF	TGTGCCAGCAGTGAAATTAAGGGGACAACTACTAATGAAGAACTGTTTTTT
TRBD1	NA	TRBJ1-2	TRBV29-1	CSVHTPGQGAVATF	TGCAGCGTCCACACTCCGGGACAGGGCGCGGTGGCCACCTTC
TRBD1	few	TRBJ1-5	TRBV5-1	CASSPSTGSPPQHF	TGCGCCAGCAGCCCGTCGACAGGGTCCCCGCCCCAGCATTTT
TRBD2	NA	TRBJ2-1	TRBV28	CASSLLAGPYDEQFF	TGTGCCAGCAGTTTGCTAGCGGGACCCTACGATGAGCAGTTCTTC
TRBD1	NA	TRBJ1-1	TRBV11-2	CASSSTGEGEAFF	TGTGCCAGCAGCTCGACAGGGGAGGGTGAAGCTTTCTTT
TRBD1	NA	TRBJ2-5	TRBV5-1	CASSFRDRSRETQYF	TGCGCCAGCAGCTTTCGGGACAGGTCAAGGGAGACCCAGTACTTC
NA	NA	TRBJ1-5	TRBV12-5	CASGRGGEGQPQHF	TGTGCTAGTGGGAGGGGAGGGGAAGGTCAGCCCCAGCATTTT
NA	NA	TRBJ1-3	TRBV4-1	CASSQDRVKGLRNTIYF	TGCGCCAGCAGCCAAGATCGGGTCAAAGGACTCAGAAACACCATATATTTT
NA	NA	TRBJ1-1	TRBV6-1	CASSSIQQMNTEAFF	TGTGCCAGCAGTTCCATACAGCAGATGAACACTGAAGCTTTCTTT
TRBD1	once	TRBJ1-1	TRBV10-1	CASSRGTGRLVTEAFF	TGCGCCAGCAGTCGGGGGACAGGGCGGTTGGTCACTGAAGCTTTCTTT
TRBD1	NA	TRBJ1-1	TRBV10-3	CAISESSDRAITEAFF	TGTGCCATCAGTGAGTCGAGCGACAGGGCCATCACTGAAGCTTTCTTT
NA	NA	TRBJ2-3	TRBV29-1	CSVRGGVSSTDTQYF	TGCAGCGTTCGAGGGGGAGTATCTAGCACAGATACGCAGTATTTT
NA	NA	TRBJ1-1	TRBV7-7	CASSYQGNTEAFF	TGTGCTAGCAGCTATCAGGGGAACACTGAAGCTTTCTTT
TRBD1	once	TRBJ2-1	TRBV5-8	CASSFITGGSEQFF	TGTGCCAGCAGCTTCATAACAGGGGGAAGTGAGCAGTTCTTC
NA	NA	TRBJ1-3	TRBV6-5	CASSRRTVGNTIYF	TGTGCCAGCAGCCGCAGGACAGTTGGAAACACCATATATTTT
TRBD2	NA	TRBJ2-5	TRBV5-1	CASSRGLAGQQETQYF	TGCGCCAGCAGCAGGGGACTAGCGGGGCAACAAGAGACCCAGTACTTC
NA	few	TRBJ1-6	TRBV6-5	CASSYSGRSSPLHF	TGTGCCAGCAGTTACTCGGGTAGGAGTTCACCCCTCCACTTT
TRBD1	NA	TRBJ2-3	TRBV5-6	CASSQGQGTRYTQYF	TGTGCCAGCAGCCAGGGACAGGGGACGCGTTATACGCAGTATTTT
NA	NA	TRBJ1-2	TRBV30	CAWHYNYGYTF	TGTGCCTGGCACTATAACTATGGCTACACCTTC
TRBD2	NA	TRBJ2-1	TRBV5-6	CASSRGGGPYNEQFF	TGTGCCAGCAGCAGGGGCGGGGGGCCTTACAATGAGCAGTTCTTC
TRBD1	NA	TRBJ1-2	TRBV10-3	CAISTTGNYGYTF	TGTGCCATCAGTACGACAGGGAACTATGGCTACACCTTC
TRBD1	NA	TRBJ1-2	TRBV9	CASSPRTGQNVYGYTF	TGTGCCAGCAGCCCACGGACAGGCCAGAATGTCTATGGCTACACCTTC
NA	NA	TRBJ2-3	TRBV15	CATSRDLGFTDTQYF	TGTGCCACCAGCAGAGATCTAGGATTCACAGATACGCAGTATTTT